These T cell receptor beta chains were read from a single sample in a study of chemoradiotherapy in HPV16-positive cancers. The assay was immunoSEQ multiplex PCR, and TCRdb's table has in-frame clones only and misses some. The sample yields 7,500 to 8,000 clones, about 88% seen once. The material was tumor tissue, obtained from a patient who underwent chemoradiotherapy. The source is a human donor with HPV-associated anogenital cancer. Both conserved end residues are part of each CDR3. Fields, in order: clone size, D gene, V gene, J gene, CDR3 protein, CDR3 DNA. D genes are given only for firm matches. Some rows mark clone size as missing; the rest say once, few, many or name a class of expanded clone.

>-|TRBD2|TRBV18|TRBJ2-1
CASSPGLAGEGNEQFF
TGTGCCAGCTCACCGGGACTAGCGGGAGAGGGGAATGAGCAGTTCTTC
>-|-|TRBV27|TRBJ2-5
CASSPVTAGTQYF
TGTGCCAGCAGTCCCGTCACAGCGGGGACCCAGTACTTC
>-|-|TRBV14|TRBJ2-3
CASSQQVPGADTQYF
TGTGCCAGCAGCCAACAGGTCCCGGGGGCAGATACGCAGTATTTT
>-|-|TRBV28|TRBJ2-4
CASMGGMTKNIQYF
TGTGCCAGCATGGGCGGTATGACCAAAAACATTCAGTACTTC
>-|-|TRBV11-2|TRBJ2-1
CASSLDLVSNEQFF
TGTGCCAGCAGCTTAGATTTGGTATCCAATGAGCAGTTCTTC
>once|TRBD1|TRBV6-6|TRBJ1-1
CASRSDRGLHEAFF
TGTGCCAGCAGATCCGACAGGGGGCTTCATGAAGCTTTCTTT
>-|TRBD1|TRBV6-1|TRBJ1-3
CASRRQGARGNTIYF
TGTGCCAGCAGGAGACAGGGGGCACGAGGAAACACCATATATTTT
>-|-|TRBV19|TRBJ1-2
CASSILAARGDYGYTF
TGTGCCAGTAGTATCCTAGCAGCCCGGGGGGACTATGGCTACACCTTC
>-|TRBD1|TRBV6-5|TRBJ2-2
CASSYAGTAYTGELFF
TGTGCCAGCAGTTACGCAGGGACAGCGTACACCGGGGAGCTGTTTTTT
>-|-|TRBV19|TRBJ1-4
CASSLLGRQDEKLFF
TGTGCCAGTAGTCTACTGGGCAGGCAAGATGAAAAACTGTTTTTT
>-|-|TRBV5-1|TRBJ2-2
CTSRPRQNTGELFF
TGCACCAGCAGACCGAGGCAGAACACCGGGGAGCTGTTTTTT
>-|TRBD2|TRBV6-1|TRBJ2-7
CASSERASGSYEQYF
TGTGCCAGCAGTGAAAGGGCTAGCGGGAGCTACGAGCAGTACTTC
>-|TRBD1|TRBV11-2|TRBJ1-4
CASSAETGVGEKLFF
TGTGCCAGCAGCGCCGAGACAGGGGTAGGGGAAAAACTGTTTTTT
>-|TRBD2|TRBV11-2|TRBJ2-3
CASSFRETSGTASTDTQYF
TGTGCCAGCAGCTTTAGGGAGACTAGCGGGACCGCTAGCACAGATACGCAGTATTTT
>-|TRBD2|TRBV6-1|TRBJ2-1
CASSEAVTSGVYNEQFF
TGTGCCAGCAGTGAAGCAGTGACTAGCGGGGTCTACAATGAGCAGTTCTTC
>-|-|TRBV30|TRBJ1-3
CAWSADSRANTIYF
TGTGCCTGGAGTGCGGACAGCCGGGCAAACACCATATATTTT
>-|-|TRBV2|TRBJ2-4
CASSVGGPQYF
TGTGCCAGCAGTGTGGGGGGCCCTCAGTACTTC
>-|-|TRBV19|TRBJ1-4
CASSMFDEKLFF
TGTGCCAGTAGTATGTTTGATGAAAAACTGTTTTTT
>once|-|TRBV5-1|TRBJ1-1
CASSLDLHEDTEAFF
TGCGCCAGCAGCCTGGACCTCCATGAGGACACTGAAGCTTTCTTT
>-|-|TRBV4-2|TRBJ1-5
CASSQDQVGNQPQHF
TGTGCCAGCAGCCAAGATCAGGTGGGGAATCAGCCCCAGCATTTT
>-|TRBD1|TRBV7-7|TRBJ2-5
CASSSGQEETQYF
TGTGCTAGCAGCTCGGGACAGGAAGAGACCCAGTACTTC
>-|-|TRBV7-2|TRBJ1-2
CASREQTNFKYGYTF
TGTGCCAGCAGGGAGCAGACGAATTTCAAGTATGGCTACACCTTC
>-|TRBD2|TRBV7-3|TRBJ2-1
CASSRSGGRAEEQFF
TGTGCCAGCAGCCGTTCAGGCGGGAGGGCCGAAGAGCAGTTCTTC
>-|-|TRBV14|TRBJ1-2
CASSQSGIHGYTF
TGTGCCAGCAGCCAATCGGGTATCCATGGCTACACCTTC
>-|-|TRBV27|TRBJ2-1
CASSLGSVGNEQFF
TGTGCCAGCAGTTTAGGGTCGGTGGGCAATGAGCAGTTCTTC
>once|TRBD1|TRBV9|TRBJ2-1
CASSAQGQGASEQFF
TGTGCCAGCAGCGCCCAGGGACAGGGGGCGAGTGAGCAGTTCTTC